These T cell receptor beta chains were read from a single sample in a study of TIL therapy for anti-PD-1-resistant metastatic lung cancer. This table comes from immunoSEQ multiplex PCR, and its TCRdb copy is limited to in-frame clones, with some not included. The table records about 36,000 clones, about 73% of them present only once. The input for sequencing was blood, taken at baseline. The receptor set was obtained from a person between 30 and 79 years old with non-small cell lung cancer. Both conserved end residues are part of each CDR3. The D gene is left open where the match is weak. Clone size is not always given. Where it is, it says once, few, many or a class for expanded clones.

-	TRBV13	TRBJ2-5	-	CASSRSGWWETQYF	TGTGCCAGCAGTCGCAGCGGTTGGTGGGAGACCCAGTACTTC
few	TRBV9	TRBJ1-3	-	CASSQATGGGNTIYF	TGTGCCAGCAGCCAAGCGACGGGAGGTGGAAACACCATATATTTT
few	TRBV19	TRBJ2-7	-	CASSNGLFRDEQYF	TGTGCCAGTAGTAACGGGTTATTTCGGGACGAGCAGTACTTC
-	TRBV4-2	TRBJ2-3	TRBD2	CASSPYLLAGARLTSTDTQYF	TGTGCCAGCAGCCCCTACCTACTAGCGGGGGCGCGATTAACTAGCACAGATACGCAGTATTTT
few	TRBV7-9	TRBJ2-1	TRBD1	CASSLRTGNYNEQFF	TGTGCCAGCAGCTTAAGGACAGGTAACTACAATGAGCAGTTCTTC
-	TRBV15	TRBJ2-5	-	CATSRDLTTALQETQYF	TGTGCCACCAGCAGAGATTTGACGACGGCATTGCAAGAGACCCAGTACTTC
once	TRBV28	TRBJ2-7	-	CASSPGRPGLSYEQYF	TGTGCCAGCAGTCCAGGACGCCCTGGGCTTTCCTACGAGCAGTACTTC
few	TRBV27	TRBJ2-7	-	CASGLGPPYEQYF	TGTGCCAGTGGTTTGGGACCCCCCTACGAGCAGTACTTC
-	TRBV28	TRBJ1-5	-	CASSQINSNQPQHF	TGTGCCAGCAGCCAAATTAATAGCAATCAGCCCCAGCATTTT
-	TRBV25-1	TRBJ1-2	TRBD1	CASRATQGDHDYGYTF	TGTGCCAGCAGAGCTACACAGGGGGACCATGACTATGGCTACACCTTC
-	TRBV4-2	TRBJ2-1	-	CASSQDKITDEQFF	TGTGCCAGCAGCCAAGATAAGATCACGGATGAGCAGTTCTTC
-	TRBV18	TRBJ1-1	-	CASSRTTNTEAFF	TGTGCCAGCTCCCGAACGACTAACACTGAAGCTTTCTTT
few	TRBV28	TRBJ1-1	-	CASSPPSTEAFF	TGTGCCAGCAGTCCCCCGAGCACTGAAGCTTTCTTT
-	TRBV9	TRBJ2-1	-	CASSVGGLDYNEQFF	TGTGCCAGCAGCGTAGGCGGCCTGGACTACAATGAGCAGTTCTTC
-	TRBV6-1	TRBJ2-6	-	CASSENVFRGSGANVLTF	TGTGCCAGCAGTGAAAACGTTTTTAGGGGCTCTGGGGCCAACGTCCTGACTTTC
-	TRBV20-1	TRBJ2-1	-	CSALQNHGFF	TGCAGTGCTCTCCAGAACCATGGGTTCTTC
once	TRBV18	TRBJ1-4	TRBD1	CASSQSRQGGTNEKLFF	TGTGCCAGCTCACAGAGTCGACAGGGAGGAACTAATGAAAAACTGTTTTTT
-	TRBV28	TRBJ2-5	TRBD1	CASSGGQTRETQYF	TGTGCCAGCAGTGGGGGACAGACGAGGGAGACCCAGTACTTC
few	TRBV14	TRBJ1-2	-	CASSQEVRGDNGYTF	TGTGCCAGCAGCCAAGAAGTCCGGGGCGACAACGGCTACACCTTC
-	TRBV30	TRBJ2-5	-	CAWSLSGQETQYF	TGTGCCTGGAGTCTTAGCGGTCAAGAGACCCAGTACTTC
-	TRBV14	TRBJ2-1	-	CASSLQVRSEQFF	TGTGCCAGCAGCCTTCAAGTAAGGAGTGAGCAGTTCTTC
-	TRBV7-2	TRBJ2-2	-	CASSLGWGTGELFF	TGTGCCAGCAGCTTAGGTTGGGGAACCGGGGAGCTGTTTTTT
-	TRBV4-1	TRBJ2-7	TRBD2	CASSQFLGLAGLWEQYF	TGCGCCAGCAGCCAATTTCTGGGACTAGCGGGGCTTTGGGAGCAGTACTTC
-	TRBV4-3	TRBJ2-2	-	CASSYRHTGELFF	TGCGCCAGCAGCTATCGGCACACCGGGGAGCTGTTTTTT
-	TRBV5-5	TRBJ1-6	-	CASSSWGQGYNSPLHF	TGTGCCAGCAGCTCGTGGGGCCAGGGCTATAATTCACCCCTCCACTTT
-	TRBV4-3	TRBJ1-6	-	CASSETGTNSPLHF	TGCGCCAGCAGCGAAACAGGGACTAATTCACCCCTCCACTTT
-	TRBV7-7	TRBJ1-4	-	CASSITTGSNEKLFF	TGTGCCAGCAGCATAACCACGGGTTCTAATGAAAAACTGTTTTTT
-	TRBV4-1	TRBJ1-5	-	CASSPSGGNQPQHF	TGCGCCAGCAGCCCAAGTGGTGGCAATCAGCCCCAGCATTTT
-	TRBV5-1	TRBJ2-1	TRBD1	CASSSMGQGGLDYNEQFF	TGCGCCAGCAGCTCGATGGGACAGGGGGGTCTAGACTACAATGAGCAGTTCTTC
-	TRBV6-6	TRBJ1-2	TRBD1	CASSYSLQGAYGYTF	TGTGCCAGCAGTTACTCGCTACAGGGGGCCTATGGCTACACCTTC